A single sample gave rise to the 11 T cell receptor beta chains below, sequenced in a study of Tregs in tolerant kidney transplant recipients. The protocol was immunoSEQ multiplex PCR, while the TCRdb copy is restricted to in-frame clones and leaves out a portion. Counted here are around 74,000 clones, approximately 98% occurring once; the ten biggest clones make up around 0.51%. The material was CD4+ T cells from blood, obtained before the transplant. Source of these receptors: a human donor who received a combined kidney and bone marrow transplant.

This clone came up once. V and J are TRBV4-1 and TRBJ2-5; possible D gene TRBD1, 5 bases. Germline-derived CDR1 and CDR2 are MGHRA and YSYEKL. The CDR3 sequence is 13 residues long. The V gene lost 8 bases and the J gene lost 4 bases, with 14 bases spanning the gap. This chain's CDR3 is CASRRTLGETQYF. The CDR3 region has the DNA TGCGCCAGCCGACGGACATTGGGAGAGACCCAGTACTTC.

V and J are TRBV11-3 and TRBJ2-2; D uncertain. The CDR3 spans 17 residues. V lost 2 bases to trimming and J lost 1 base, with 14 bases between them. Germline-derived CDR1 and CDR2 are SGHNT and YENEEA. CDR3 residues: CASSLLAGPGNTGELFF. The CDR3 region has the DNA TGTGCCAGCAGCTTACTCGCAGGTCCCGGGAACACCGGGGAGCTGTTTTTT.

The chain couples TRBV30 to TRBJ2-1, with 9 bases matching TRBD2. The CDR3 loop spans 13 amino acids. J lost 8 bases, V lost 2 bases, and 4 bases had no gene match. Germline CDR1 and CDR2: GTSNPN and SVGIG (reference sequence). The CDR3 loop reads CAWSQAGGDEQFF. In DNA, the CDR3 is TGTGCCTGGAGTCAAGCGGGGGGCGATGAGCAGTTCTTC.

This clone was observed a single time. The J gene is TRBJ1-1, the V gene TRBV4-2; tentatively, D is TRBD1 (5 bases). The CDR3 spans 14 residues. Germline CDR1 and CDR2: LGHNA and YNFKEQ. V lost 4 bases and J lost 5, with 14 bases in between. Here the CDR3 DNA reads TGTGCCAGCAGCCCAACGGCCCGGGGGACTGAAGCTTTCTTT. Protein: CASSPTARGTEAFF.

This CDR3 is CASSSSYRTGGQETQYF. CDR3 bases: TGCGCCAGCAGCTCCTCTTATAGGACAGGGGGACAAGAGACCCAGTACTTC. The chain links TRBV4-1 to TRBJ2-5; 10 positions match TRBD1. V gave up 5 bases and J gave up 2 bases; unmatched junction bases: 11. CDR3 length equals 17 residues. Germline CDR1 MGHRA, CDR2 YSYEKL.

This chain joins TRBV6-5 and TRBJ2-5; D perhaps matches TRBD1 (6 bases). The CDR3 spans 12 residues. V was shortened by 6 bases and J by 2 bases, with 7 bases between the two germline ends. Germline CDR1 and CDR2: MNHEY and SVGAGI. CDR3 residues: CASRRGQETQYF. DNA of the CDR3: TGTGCCAGCAGAAGGGGGCAAGAGACCCAGTACTTC.

The genes are TRBV10-3 and TRBJ1-1; TRBD1 might be the D (6 bases). The V gene's germline CDR1 is ENHRY and CDR2 SYGVKD. The CDR3 is 15 amino acids. Trimming stripped 9 bases from V and 3 bases from J, with 20 bases between. CDR3 DNA: TGTGCCATAAAAACACCACAGGGTAAGGACACTGAAGCTTTCTTT. Its translation: CAIKTPQGKDTEAFF.

The chain has TRBV2 and TRBJ2-6; possible D gene TRBD2, 6 bases. The CDR3 is 14 residues long. The V end lost 6 bases, the J end lost 6 bases, and 12 bases lay between the germline ends. CDR1 is SNHLY, CDR2 FYNNEI, per germline. CDR3 residues: CASRPGVAANVLTF. The CDR3 DNA sequence: TGTGCCAGCAGGCCGGGGGTGGCGGCCAACGTCCTGACTTTC.

The rearrangement uses TRBV11-3 and TRBJ2-2, with 7 bases identical to TRBD1. With 9 bases clipped from V and 4 bases from J, the junction kept 8 bases outside the gene matches. The CDR3 has 14 amino acids. Germline CDR1 and CDR2: SGHNT and YENEEA. The CDR3 loop reads CASLPGTATGELFF. CDR3 sequence (DNA): TGTGCCAGTCTACCGGGGACAGCCACCGGGGAGCTGTTTTTT.

This clone was seen only once. For the CDR3, the DNA is TGTGCCAGCAGCTTAACGGTAGCGGACTCCTACAATGAGCAGTTCTTC. Its translation: CASSLTVADSYNEQFF. J is TRBJ2-1 and V is TRBV7-2, with D possibly being TRBD2 (6 bases). The CDR3 loop spans 16 amino acids. The ends were cut back, 2 bases at V and 0 bases at J, with 11 bases in the middle. Germline CDR1 and CDR2: SGHTA and FQGNSA. Looking up the rest from reference TRBV7-2 and TRBJ2-1 gives the full variable domain: GAGVSQSPSNKVTEKGKDVELRCDPISGHTALYWYRQSLGQGLEFLIYFQGNSAPDKSGLPSDRFSAERTGGSVSTLTIQRTQQEDSAVYLCASSLTVADSYNEQFFGPGTRLTVL.

The chain couples TRBV10-1 to TRBJ1-4; 7 bases align to TRBD1. Germline V CDR1 and CDR2: WNHNN, SYGVQD (reference sequence). This CDR3 comprises 15 residues. The J segment lost 6 bases and the V segment lost 10 bases, leaving 14 bases of the junction unmatched. The CDR3 loop is CATPRSGTEDEKLFF. CDR3 bases: TGCGCCACACCCCGTTCCGGGACAGAGGATGAAAAACTGTTTTTT.